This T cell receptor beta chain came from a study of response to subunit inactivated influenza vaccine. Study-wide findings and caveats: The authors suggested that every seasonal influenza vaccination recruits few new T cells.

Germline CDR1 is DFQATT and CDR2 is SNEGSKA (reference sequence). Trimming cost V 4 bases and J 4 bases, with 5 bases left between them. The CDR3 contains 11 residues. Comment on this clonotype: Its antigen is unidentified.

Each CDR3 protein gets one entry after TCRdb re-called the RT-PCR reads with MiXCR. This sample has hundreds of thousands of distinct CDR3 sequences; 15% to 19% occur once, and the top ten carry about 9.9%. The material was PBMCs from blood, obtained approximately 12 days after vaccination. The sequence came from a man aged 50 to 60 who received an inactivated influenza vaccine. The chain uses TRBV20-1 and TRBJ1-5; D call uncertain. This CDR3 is CSATQNQPQHF. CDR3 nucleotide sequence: TGCAGTGCTACGCAGAATCAGCCCCAGCATTTT.